The 8 T cell receptor beta chains below come from one sample, sequenced in a study of blood T cell repertoires in COVID-19 (dated by TCRdb to about 2020). Library method: the immunoSEQ multiplex PCR assay. TCRdb obtained this table from immuneACCESS and retained in-frame rearrangements with V and J assigned. These tables miss some clones; where compared with another copy, unresolved V genes account for less than half of the shortfall, and the remainder is unexplained. The sample table contains about 150,000 clones; only one count was recorded for roughly 81% of them. Of the sample, 8% to 9% falls within the top ten clones. Sequencing was performed on peripheral blood. The receptors were gathered from a woman in her sixties with COVID-19, enrolled during active disease.

The chain combines TRBV18 with TRBJ2-3, with D possibly matching TRBD1 (6 bases). Germline loops: CDR1 KGHSH, CDR2 LQKENI. Between the trimmed V and J ends, which lost 4 bases and 2 bases, there was a span of 13 bases. The CDR3 covers 15 residues. For the CDR3, the DNA is TGTGCCAGCTCACGTAGGACAGATTACACAGATACGCAGTATTTT. This codes for CASSRRTDYTDTQYF.

This clone was counted between two and nine times. V usage is TRBV19 and J usage is TRBJ1-5; no definite D call. The length of the CDR3 is 16 residues. Trimming shortened V by 3 bases and J by 0 bases, and 12 bases separated the two germline ends. Germline CDR1 is LNHDA and CDR2 is SQIVND (reference sequence). The CDR3 reads CASSIGGTNSNQPQHF. As DNA, the CDR3 is TGTGCCAGTAGTATTGGAGGAACGAATAGCAATCAGCCCCAGCATTTT.

The rearrangement joins TRBV6-5 to TRBJ2-1; 7 bases map to TRBD2. Germline V CDR1 and CDR2: MNHEY, SVGAGI. V shed 8 bases, J shed 6 bases, and the junction held 13 bases outside the gene matches. This CDR3 region has 15 residues. The CDR3 region has the DNA TGTGCCAGCGGGGCTGTGTGGGAGCGGGGCAATGAGCAGTTCTTC. Its translation: CASGAVWERGNEQFF.

The CDR3 sequence: CASSEGFGNGYTF. CDR3 DNA sequence: TGTGCCAGCAGTGAGGGATTCGGGAATGGCTACACCTTC. The gene calls are TRBV2 and TRBJ1-2; no reliable D call. The CDR3 is made up of 13 amino acids. The ends were cut back, 3 bases at V and 6 bases at J, with 11 bases in the middle. CDR1 is SNHLY, CDR2 FYNNEI, per germline.

This clone occurred a few times. The chain is built from TRBV9 and TRBJ2-1, with 8 positions matching TRBD2. Germline CDR1 SGDLS, CDR2 YYNGEE. J lost 8 bases, V lost 3 bases, and 1 base had no gene match. The CDR3 spans 12 residues. CDR3: CASSAGGDEQFF. The CDR3, as DNA: TGTGCCAGCAGCGCCGGGGGGGATGAGCAGTTCTTC. Full variable domain (rest looked up from reference TRBV9 and TRBJ2-1): DSGVTQTPKHLITATGQRVTLRCSPRSGDLSVYWYQQSLDQGLQFLIQYYNGEERAKGNILERFSAQQFPDLHSELNLSSLELGDSALYFCASSAGGDEQFFGPGTRLTVL.

The J gene is TRBJ2-1, the V gene TRBV4-1; 11 bases are shared with TRBD2. CDR3 length equals 15 residues. The V gene end was trimmed by 6 bases and the J gene end by 4 bases; junction bases not matched to a gene: 5. Germline V gene lookup returns CDR1 MGHRA and CDR2 YSYEKL. DNA of the CDR3: TGCGCCAGCAGTCTGACTAGCGGGGTTTACAATGAGCAGTTCTTC. Protein product: CASSLTSGVYNEQFF.

This chain links TRBV11-2 with TRBJ1-2; D not resolved. Deletions cut 3 bases from V and 4 bases from J, with 9 bases between. This CDR3 is 13 amino acids long. CDR1 is SGHAT and CDR2 is FQNNGV in the germline V gene. The CDR3 is CASSLEIGYGYTF. CDR3 nucleotide sequence: TGTGCCAGCAGCTTGGAGATCGGCTATGGCTACACCTTC.

This clone occurred a few times. This rearrangement joins TRBV18 to TRBJ1-3, with D unresolved. V was pared by 5 bases and J by 1 base, with 12 bases between. Germline V lookup: CDR1 KGHSH, CDR2 LQKENI. This CDR3 region has 15 residues. CDR3: CASSTRTRSGNTIYF. CDR3 DNA: TGTGCCAGCTCAACCCGGACTCGATCTGGAAACACCATATATTTT.